This T cell receptor (beta chain) comes out of a study of blood T cell repertoires in COVID-19. For the study at large: Specimens from acute and convalescent COVID-19 originated in the United States, Italy and Spain. T cells, B-cell-depleted T cells, or PBMCs supplied cDNA or gDNA.

Original methodology: Quantification of nucleated cells was approximated via reference gene primer amplification. This table comes from immunoSEQ multiplex PCR, and its TCRdb copy is limited to in-frame clones, with some not included. The V and J calls and clone size come from that table; D and trimming were worked out from the DNA. Here the sample spans 180,000 or so clones, about nine tenths being singletons. Germline trimming cut 2 bases from V and 9 bases from J; bases unmatched to any gene: 4. The germline V gene encodes CDR1 LNHDA and CDR2 SQIVND (reference sequence). This CDR3 is built from 14 residues.

The chain couples TRBV19 to TRBJ1-4; 9 positions agree with TRBD1. The sample was peripheral blood. This TCR came from a man aged 18 to 35 with active or convalescent COVID-19. The CDR3 is CASSITGGTKKLFF. For the CDR3, the DNA is TGTGCCAGTAGTATAACAGGGGGCACGAAAAAACTGTTTTTT.